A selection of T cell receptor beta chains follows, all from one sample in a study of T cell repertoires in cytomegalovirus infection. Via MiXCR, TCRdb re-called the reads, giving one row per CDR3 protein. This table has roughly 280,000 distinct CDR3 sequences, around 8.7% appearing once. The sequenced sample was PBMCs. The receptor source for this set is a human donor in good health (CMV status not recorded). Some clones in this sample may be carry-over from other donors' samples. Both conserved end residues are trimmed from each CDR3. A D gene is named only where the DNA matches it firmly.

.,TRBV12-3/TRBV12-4,ASSLDRPKAYGYT
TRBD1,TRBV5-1,ASSPRTGNPPQH
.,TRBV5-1,ASSLVPPANTEAF
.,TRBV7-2,ASSLGWAANNYGYT
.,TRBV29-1,SVAIVDTQY
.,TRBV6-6,ASSGETFASGEAF
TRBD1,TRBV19,ASSTTRQGWYQPQH
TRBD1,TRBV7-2,ASSSSGGAGAKNIQY
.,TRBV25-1,ASSRGGAYNEQF
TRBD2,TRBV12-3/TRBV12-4,ASSLSWRGGLEQF
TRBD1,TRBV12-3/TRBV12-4,ASSPGQGIYIQY
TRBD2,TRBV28,ASRRGGFTSGLNNEQF
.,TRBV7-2,ASSLYSGGSNEKLF
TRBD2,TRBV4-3,ASSQGLAGAKTQY
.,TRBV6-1,ASSEGGNDQPQH
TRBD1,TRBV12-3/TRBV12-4,ASSLAQGQGGYEQY
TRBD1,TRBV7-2,ASSSTGGSATEAF
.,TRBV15,ATSRVSETQY
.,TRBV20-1,SARQFGGTNTEAF
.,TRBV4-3,ASSQVRGWTPGSGANVLT
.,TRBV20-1,SARGEGIYGYT
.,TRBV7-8,ASSLKGSYSGNTIY
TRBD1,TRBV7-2,ASSLDRGVQETQY
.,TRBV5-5,ASSFHTGTEAF
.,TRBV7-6,ASSLAGTAREQY
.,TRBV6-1,ASSERPEYGYT
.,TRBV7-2,ASSLVGSGNTIY
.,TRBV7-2,ASKLERDAEAF
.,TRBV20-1,SARDAGTPSSGANVLT
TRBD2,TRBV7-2,ASARAGGPYEQY
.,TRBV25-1,ASTDSYMNTEAF
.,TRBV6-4,ASSASRKTEAF
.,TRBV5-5,ASSFIGADTGELF
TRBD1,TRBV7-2,ASSLSPGGTEAF
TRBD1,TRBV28,ASTTRGQGLSRGYGYT
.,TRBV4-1,ASSQEARENSPLH
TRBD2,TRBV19,ASSITGLAHYEQY
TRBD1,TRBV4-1,ASSQDPTGVNTEAF
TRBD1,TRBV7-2,ASGRDRSAGNTIY
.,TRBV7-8,ASSLAGVGVAGYGYT
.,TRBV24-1,ATSEGRFSNQPQH
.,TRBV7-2,ASSLGYSNQPQH
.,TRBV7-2,ASSQGQSSTDTQY